The clone carrying this T cell receptor beta chain has just one count. These data come from a study of blood T cell repertoires in COVID-19. Study as a whole: Spain, Italy and the United States supplied samples that represented acute and convalescent COVID-19.

Authors' methods: Reference gene primer amplification yielded estimated nucleated cell counts. Measured with immunoSEQ multiplex PCR; TCRdb has only the in-frame clones, and not every one. V and J calls and clone size are given by that table; D and trimming were obtained from the DNA. Seen here are roughly 76,000 clones, roughly 90% observed once, and the top ten hold approximately 1.5%. V lost 3 bases to trimming and J lost 0 bases, with 5 bases between them. CDR1 is MDHEN, CDR2 SYDVKM, per germline. This CDR3 contains 13 residues. The sequencing input was peripheral blood. The chain recombines TRBV28 with TRBJ1-1; D is unclear. The source of this sequence is a man aged 50 or older with acute or convalescent COVID-19. The CDR3 coding sequence is TGTGCCAGCAGTTTTTCCGTGAACACTGAAGCTTTCTTT. Translated, it gives CASSFSVNTEAFF.